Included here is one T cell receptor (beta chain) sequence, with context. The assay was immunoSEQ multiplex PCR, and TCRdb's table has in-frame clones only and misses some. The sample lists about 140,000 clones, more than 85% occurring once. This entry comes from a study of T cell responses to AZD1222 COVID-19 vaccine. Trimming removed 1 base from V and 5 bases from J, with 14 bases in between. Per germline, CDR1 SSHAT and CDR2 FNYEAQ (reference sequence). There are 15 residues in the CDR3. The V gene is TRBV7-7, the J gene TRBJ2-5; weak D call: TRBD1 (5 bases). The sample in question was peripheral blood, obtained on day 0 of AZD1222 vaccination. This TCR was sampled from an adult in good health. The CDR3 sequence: CASSLDAGLGETQYF. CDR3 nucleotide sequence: TGTGCCAGCAGCTTAGATGCAGGGCTCGGGGAGACCCAGTACTTC.